This TCR beta chain appears in the sequencing data of a study of T-cell memory formation after mild COVID-19. Across the whole study: TCR clusters were largely donor specific.

The CDR3 contains 15 residues. CDR1 and CDR2 from the germline V gene are SGHTA and FQGNSA. The V and J ends lost 5 bases and 4 bases, in that order; junction bases with no gene match: 7. This clonotype was picked up many times. Its antigen is not known. 5'RACE primed at constant segments yielded TCR alpha and TCR beta cDNA libraries bearing sample barcodes and UMIs. TCRdb re-derived calls from the 5' RACE reads in MiXCR, one entry per CDR3 protein. The sample yields 250,000 to 300,000 distinct CDR3 sequences, around 15% seen once. Overall study results and limits: Clones that got smaller from day 15 to 85 had even CD4/CD8, while clones growing later tipped toward CD4+.

The sequence came from a man between 18 and 29 years old who had mild COVID-19 (a few samples of this study predate the infection). Cell type and time point are not known. This chain links TRBV7-2 with TRBJ2-3; TRBD2 matches 9 bases. Material for sequencing was PBMCs or a T cell subset sorted from them (not recorded which). CDR3: CASSRNSGSADTQYF. DNA of the CDR3: TGTGCCAGCAGCCGAAATAGCGGGAGCGCAGATACGCAGTATTTT.